Listed here is a single TCR beta chain. Its antigen is not identified. This CDR3 is built from 13 residues. V lost 7 bases to trimming and J lost 9 bases; unmatched junction nucleotides: 11. Germline assignment: CDR1 SNHLY and CDR2 FYNNEI. This record belongs to a study of cytomegalovirus exposure and HLA in healthy donors. Study observations and caveats: As was reported, the classifier diagnosed cytomegalovirus status with high specificity and sensitivity. The tendency of first-cohort TCR clusters to co-occur in the 110 or so validation repertoires emerged from a later analysis. Specificity of three CMV-associated chains for CMV antigens was verified in vitro.

From the roughly 110-subject validation cohort, which was separate from the roughly 690-subject first cohort, the donors were drawn. Profiled with immunoSEQ multiplex PCR; TCRdb holds only in-frame clones, not every one. The sample contains about 150,000 clones, about 88% of which appear only once. Sequencing was carried out using PBMCs. The sequence was obtained from a man younger than 35 in good health and CMV-seropositive. The chain combines TRBV2 with TRBJ2-7; TRBD1 agrees at 8 bases. The CDR3 reads CASILTGASGQYF. CDR3 bases: TGTGCCAGCATCCTGACAGGGGCGAGTGGGCAGTACTTC.